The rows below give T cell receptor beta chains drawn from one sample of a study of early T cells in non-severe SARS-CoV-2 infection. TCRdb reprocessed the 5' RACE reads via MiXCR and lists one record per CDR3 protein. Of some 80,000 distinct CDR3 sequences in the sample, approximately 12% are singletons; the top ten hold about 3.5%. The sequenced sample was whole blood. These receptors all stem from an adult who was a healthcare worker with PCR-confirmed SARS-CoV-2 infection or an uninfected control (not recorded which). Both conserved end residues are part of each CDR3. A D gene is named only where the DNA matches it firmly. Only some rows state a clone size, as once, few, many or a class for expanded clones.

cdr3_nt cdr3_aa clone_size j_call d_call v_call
TGTGCCAGCAGCTTGGGACAGACAACTAATGAAAAACTGTTTTTT CASSLGQTTNEKLFF many TRBJ1-4 NA TRBV5-4
TGTGCCAGCAGTACGCAGACAGGGGGCAAGTACTTC CASSTQTGGKYF many TRBJ2-7 TRBD1 TRBV28
TGCGCCAGCAGCTTGGTCTCCGGGAGTTTATCCTACGAGCAGTACTTC CASSLVSGSLSYEQYF NA TRBJ2-7 NA TRBV5-1
TGTGCCAGCAGCCGGCCGAGTTCCAACACCGGGGAGCTGTTTTTT CASSRPSSNTGELFF NA TRBJ2-2 NA TRBV7-2
TGTGCCAGCAGCCAAGAAGGTCTAGGCTCCTACAATGAGCAGTTCTTC CASSQEGLGSYNEQFF NA TRBJ2-1 NA TRBV4-2
TGCAGTGCTAGAGTCGGTGGCGGTCCCAACAATGAGCAGTTCTTC CSARVGGGPNNEQFF many TRBJ2-1 NA TRBV20-1
TGTGCCACCAGCAGAGATCGGGGACACCTCATCGGGGAGTTCTTC CATSRDRGHLIGEFF NA TRBJ2-1 NA TRBV15
TGTGCCAGCAGTTTAGGAGAGGGGGGCGAGCAGTACTTC CASSLGEGGEQYF few TRBJ2-7 NA TRBV28
TGTGCCTCTCGGAGGACTAGCGGGATCTCCTACAATGAGCAGTTCTTC CASRRTSGISYNEQFF few TRBJ2-1 TRBD2 TRBV6-1
TGTGCCACCAGTGATACGAGCTTAGCGGCCTACAATGAGCAGTTCTTC CATSDTSLAAYNEQFF few TRBJ2-1 NA TRBV24-1
TGTGCCTGGAGGGGGCAGGGGGCGTTGAATGAGCAGTTCTTC CAWRGQGALNEQFF few TRBJ2-1 TRBD1 TRBV30
TGTGCCAGTCGGGGGGAGGTGAACACTGAAGCTTTCTTT CASRGEVNTEAFF many TRBJ1-1 NA TRBV28